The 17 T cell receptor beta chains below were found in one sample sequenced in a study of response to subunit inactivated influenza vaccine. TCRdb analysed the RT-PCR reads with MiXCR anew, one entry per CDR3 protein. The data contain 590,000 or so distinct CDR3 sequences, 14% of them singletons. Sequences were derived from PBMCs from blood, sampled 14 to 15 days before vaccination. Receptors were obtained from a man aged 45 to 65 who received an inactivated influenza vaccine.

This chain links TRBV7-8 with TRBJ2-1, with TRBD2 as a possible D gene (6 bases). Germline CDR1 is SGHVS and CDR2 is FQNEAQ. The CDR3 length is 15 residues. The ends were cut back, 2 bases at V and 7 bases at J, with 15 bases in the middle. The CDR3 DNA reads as TGTGCCAGCAGCTTATTTGGGGGGATCCAAAATGAGCAGTTCTTC. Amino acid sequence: CASSLFGGIQNEQFF.

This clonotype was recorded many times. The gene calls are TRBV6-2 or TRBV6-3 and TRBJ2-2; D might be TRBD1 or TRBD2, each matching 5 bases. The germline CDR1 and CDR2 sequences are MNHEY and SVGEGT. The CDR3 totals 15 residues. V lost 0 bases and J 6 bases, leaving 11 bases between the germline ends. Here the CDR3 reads CASSYSVGRSGELFF. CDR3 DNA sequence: TGTGCCAGCAGTTACTCGGTGGGACGCTCCGGGGAGCTGTTTTTT.

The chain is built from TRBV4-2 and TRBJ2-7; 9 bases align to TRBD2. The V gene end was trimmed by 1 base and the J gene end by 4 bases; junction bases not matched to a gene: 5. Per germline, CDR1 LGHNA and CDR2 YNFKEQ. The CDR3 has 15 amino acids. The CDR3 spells CASSQVAGEVYEQYF. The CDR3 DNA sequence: TGTGCCAGCAGCCAAGTAGCGGGAGAGGTGTACGAGCAGTACTTC.

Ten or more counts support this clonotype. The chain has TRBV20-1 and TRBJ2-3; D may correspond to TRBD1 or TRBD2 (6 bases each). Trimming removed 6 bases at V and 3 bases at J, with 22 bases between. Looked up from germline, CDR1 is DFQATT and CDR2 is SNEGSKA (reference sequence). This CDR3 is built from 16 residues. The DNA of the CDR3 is TGCAGTGCACCTCGACAGGCGGGGCGGGGTACAGATACGCAGTATTTT. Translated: CSAPRQAGRGTDTQYF.

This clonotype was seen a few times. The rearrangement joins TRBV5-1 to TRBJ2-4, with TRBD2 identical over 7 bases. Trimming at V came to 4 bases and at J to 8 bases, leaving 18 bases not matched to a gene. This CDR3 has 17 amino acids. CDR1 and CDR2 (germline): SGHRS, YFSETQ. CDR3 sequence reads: CASSPLLGGRGIDIQYF. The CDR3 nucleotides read TGCGCCAGCAGCCCGCTCTTAGGCGGGAGAGGGATAGACATTCAGTACTTC.

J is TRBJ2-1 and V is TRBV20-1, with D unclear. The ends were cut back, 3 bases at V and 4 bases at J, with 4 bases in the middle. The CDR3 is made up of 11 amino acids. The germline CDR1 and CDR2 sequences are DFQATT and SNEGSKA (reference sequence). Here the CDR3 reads CSASGYNEQFF. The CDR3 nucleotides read TGCAGTGCTAGCGGTTACAATGAGCAGTTCTTC.

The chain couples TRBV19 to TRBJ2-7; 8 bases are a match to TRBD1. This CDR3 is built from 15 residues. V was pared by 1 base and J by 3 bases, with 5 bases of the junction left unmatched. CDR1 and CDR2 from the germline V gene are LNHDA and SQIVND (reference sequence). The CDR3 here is CASSIGAGGFYEQYF. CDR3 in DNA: TGTGCCAGTAGTATAGGCGCAGGGGGCTTCTACGAGCAGTACTTC.

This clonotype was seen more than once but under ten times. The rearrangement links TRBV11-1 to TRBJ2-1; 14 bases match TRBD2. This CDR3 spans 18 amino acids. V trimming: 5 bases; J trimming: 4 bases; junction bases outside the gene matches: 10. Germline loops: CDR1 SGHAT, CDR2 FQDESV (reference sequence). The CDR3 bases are TGTGCCAGCAGCCCAAGACTAGCGGGAGGGCTAATTTACAATGAGCAGTTCTTC. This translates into CASSPRLAGGLIYNEQFF. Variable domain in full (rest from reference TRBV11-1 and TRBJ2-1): EAEVAQSPRYKITEKSQAVAFWCDPISGHATLYWYRQILGQGPELLVQFQDESVVDDSQLPKDRFSAERLKGVDSTLKIQPAELGDSAMYLCASSPRLAGGLIYNEQFFGPGTRLTVL.

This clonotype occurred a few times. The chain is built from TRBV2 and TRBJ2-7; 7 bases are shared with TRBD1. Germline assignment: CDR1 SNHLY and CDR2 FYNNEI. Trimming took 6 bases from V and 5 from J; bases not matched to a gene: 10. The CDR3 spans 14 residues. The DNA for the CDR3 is TGTGCCAGCAGCCCGACAGGGTGGTCTAACGAGCAGTACTTC. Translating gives CASSPTGWSNEQYF. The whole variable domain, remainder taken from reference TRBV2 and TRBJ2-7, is EPEVTQTPSHQVTQMGQEVILRCVPISNHLYFYWYRQILGQKVEFLVSFYNNEISEKSEIFDDQFSVERPDGSNFTLKIRSTKLEDSAMYFCASSPTGWSNEQYFGPGTRLTVT.

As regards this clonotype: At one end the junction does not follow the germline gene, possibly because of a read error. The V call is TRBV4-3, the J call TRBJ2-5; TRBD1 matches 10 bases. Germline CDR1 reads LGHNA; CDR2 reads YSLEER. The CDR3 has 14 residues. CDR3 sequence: CASSQGQGWETQSF. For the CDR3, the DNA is TGCGCCAGCAGCCAGGGACAGGGGTGGGAGACCCAGTCCTTC.

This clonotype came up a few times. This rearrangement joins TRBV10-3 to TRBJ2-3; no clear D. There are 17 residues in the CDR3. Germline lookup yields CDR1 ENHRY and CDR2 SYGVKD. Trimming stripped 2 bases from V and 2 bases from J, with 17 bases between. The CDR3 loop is CAISERPGRILTDTQYF. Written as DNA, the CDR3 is TGTGCCATCAGTGAGAGACCCGGACGAATTCTCACAGATACGCAGTATTTT.

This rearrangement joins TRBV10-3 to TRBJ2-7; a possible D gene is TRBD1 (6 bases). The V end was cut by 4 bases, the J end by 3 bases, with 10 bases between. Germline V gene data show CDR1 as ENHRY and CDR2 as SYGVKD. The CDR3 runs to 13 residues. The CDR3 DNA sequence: TGTGCCATCAGTGTGGAACAGGGCTACGAGCAGTACTTC. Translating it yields CAISVEQGYEQYF.

CDR3 protein: CSPDRETQYF. The CDR3 nucleotides are TGCAGCCCCGATCGGGAGACCCAGTACTTC. V is TRBV20-1 and J is TRBJ2-5, with no clear D. Germline values: CDR1 DFQATT, CDR2 SNEGSKA (reference sequence). CDR3 size: 10 residues.

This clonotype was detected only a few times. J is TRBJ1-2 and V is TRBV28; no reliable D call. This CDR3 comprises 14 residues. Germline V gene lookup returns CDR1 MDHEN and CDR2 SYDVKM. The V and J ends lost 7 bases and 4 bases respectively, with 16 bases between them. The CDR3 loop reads CASNLGGSSYGYTF. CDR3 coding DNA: TGTGCCAGCAATTTGGGCGGGAGTAGCTATGGCTACACCTTC.

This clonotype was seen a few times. CDR3 sequence: CSATDGYSNQPQHF. Here the CDR3 DNA reads TGCAGTGCTACGGACGGGTATAGCAATCAGCCCCAGCATTTT. V gene TRBV20-1 combines with J gene TRBJ1-5; D not resolved. The V gene lost 4 bases and the J gene lost 0 bases, with 10 bases spanning the gap. Germline CDR1 reads DFQATT; CDR2 reads SNEGSKA (reference sequence). The CDR3 has 14 amino acids.

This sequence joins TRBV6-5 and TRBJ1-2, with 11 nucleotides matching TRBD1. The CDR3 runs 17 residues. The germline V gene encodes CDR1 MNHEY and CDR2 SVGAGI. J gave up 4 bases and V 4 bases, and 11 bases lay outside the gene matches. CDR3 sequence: CASSLSRDRGVSYGYTF. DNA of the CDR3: TGTGCCAGCAGTTTGTCCCGGGACAGGGGGGTTTCCTATGGCTACACCTTC.

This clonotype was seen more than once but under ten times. The chain's CDR3 is CASSRDWGSRQPQHF. The CDR3 region has the DNA TGTGCCAGCAGTCGCGACTGGGGGTCAAGGCAGCCCCAGCATTTT. The chain has TRBV6-2 or TRBV6-3 and TRBJ1-5, with D possibly being TRBD1 (5 bases). This CDR3 is built from 15 residues. V lost 5 bases to trimming and J lost 7 bases, with 18 bases between them. The V gene's germline CDR1 is MNHEY and CDR2 SVGEGT.